These 7 T cell receptor beta chains came from one sample sequenced in a study of blood T cell repertoires in COVID-19. Sequenced by immunoSEQ multiplex PCR; TCRdb stores in-frame clones only, minus some. The sample holds 180,000 or so clones, 86% seen once. Sequencing was carried out using PBMCs or T cells enriched from blood (not recorded which). The receptor source for this set is a man aged 40-50 years with acute COVID-19.

The chain couples TRBV14 to TRBJ2-3; weak D call: TRBD2 (6 bases). CDR1 is SGHDN, CDR2 FVKESK, per germline. This CDR3 has 16 residues. Trimming left V 4 bases short and J 0 bases short, with 14 bases between. The CDR3 reads CASSLTGGLSTDTQYF. DNA of the CDR3: TGTGCCAGCAGCCTAACCGGGGGTCTAAGCACAGATACGCAGTATTTT.

The CDR3 region has the DNA TGCGCCAGCAGCTTGGCTGGGGGAGGAGACACCGGGGAGCTGTTTTTT. Encoded protein: CASSLAGGGDTGELFF. This chain uses TRBV5-1 with TRBJ2-2, with D perhaps TRBD2 (6 bases). Deletions cut 0 bases from V and 3 bases from J, with 12 bases between. CDR3 length: 16 residues. The germline gives CDR1 SGHRS, CDR2 YFSETQ.

The genes are TRBV19 and TRBJ2-5; TRBD2 matches 7 bases. Germline CDR1 is LNHDA and CDR2 is SQIVND (reference sequence). This CDR3 has 14 residues. V lost 5 bases, J lost 2 bases, and 5 bases stayed unmatched. CDR3 in amino acids: CASSFGGSQETQYF. The CDR3 DNA is TGTGCCAGTAGTTTCGGCGGGAGTCAAGAGACCCAGTACTTC.

V is TRBV28 and J is TRBJ1-1; D ambiguous. The ends were cut back, 3 bases at V and 1 base at J, with 6 bases in the middle. The CDR3 extends over 13 amino acids. The germline V gene has CDR1 MDHEN and CDR2 SYDVKM. The CDR3 bases are TGTGCCAGCAGTTTCGTGCGGAACACTGAAGCTTTCTTT. Its protein product is CASSFVRNTEAFF.

J is TRBJ2-5 and V is TRBV28; unclear D gene. The CDR3 extends over 11 amino acids. With 7 bases removed from V and 5 bases from J, the gap between germline ends came to 8 bases. Germline V gene sequence: CDR1 MDHEN, CDR2 SYDVKM. The CDR3 nucleotides are TGTGCCAGCAAGGAGAAGGAGACCCAGTACTTC. This gives the protein CASKEKETQYF.

Only a few counts were recorded for this clone. The CDR3 DNA sequence: TGTGCCAGCTCAAGGGTGGGACTCCTCTCCTACGAGCAGTACTTC. The encoded protein is CASSRVGLLSYEQYF. The rearrangement uses TRBV18 and TRBJ2-7; D may be TRBD2 (6 bases). Germline values: CDR1 KGHSH, CDR2 LQKENI. CDR3 length: 15 residues. Trimming cost V 5 bases and J 0 bases, with 14 bases left between them.

This chain uses TRBV14 with TRBJ2-2; D is uncertain. Germline CDR1 and CDR2: SGHDN and FVKESK. The CDR3 is 13 residues long. With 0 bases removed from V and 6 bases from J, the gap between germline ends came to 5 bases. In DNA, the CDR3 is TGTGCCAGCAGCCAAGAACTGGCCGGGGAGCTGTTTTTT. Amino acid sequence: CASSQELAGELFF.